Shown below are 6 T cell receptor beta chains from a single sample sequenced in a study of blood T cell repertoires in COVID-19. Profiling relied on immunoSEQ multiplex PCR, and the TCRdb table lists in-frame clones only, not all of them. This table holds 250,000 to 350,000 clones, nearly 90% found once. Sequences were obtained from PBMCs or T cells enriched from blood (not recorded which). The origin of the receptors is a woman in her thirties who had recovered from COVID-19.

Regarding this clone: A much larger clonotype is one base distant, so this may be a read error. Other DNA sequences in this sample translate to the same CDR3. CDR3 in DNA: TGTGCCAGCAGCTTAGGGACGGGGGATGGCTACACCTTC. This encodes CASSLGTGDGYTF. The rearrangement links TRBV11-2 to TRBJ1-2; tentative D call: TRBD1 (5 bases). CDR1 SGHAT and CDR2 FQNNGV come from the germline V gene. Trimming took off 1 base at V and 6 bases at J, with 9 bases between the two ends. CDR3 size: 13 residues. The full variable domain, rest sourced from reference TRBV11-2 and TRBJ1-2, is EAGVAQSPRYKIIEKRQSVAFWCNPISGHATLYWYQQILGQGPKLLIQFQNNGVVDDSQLPKDRFSAERLKGVDSTLKIQPAKLEDSAVYLCASSLGTGDGYTFGSGTRLTVV.

This clone was observed a single time. The genes are TRBV24-1 and TRBJ1-4; possibly TRBD1 for D (5 bases). Germline V lookup: CDR1 KGHDR, CDR2 SFDVKD. The ends were cut back, 4 bases at V and 7 bases at J, with 12 bases in the middle. CDR3 length equals 14 residues. CDR3: CATSEAAGLEKLFF. For the CDR3, the DNA is TGTGCCACCAGTGAGGCTGCAGGGCTTGAAAAACTGTTTTTT.

This clone was counted once. The J gene is TRBJ1-1, the V gene TRBV11-2; TRBD1 aligns across 8 bases. V lost 5 bases and J lost 0; bases outside the gene matches: 5. Per the germline V gene, CDR1 is SGHAT and CDR2 is FQNNGV. The CDR3 totals 15 residues. The CDR3 here is CASSPTTGVNTEAFF. The CDR3 DNA is TGTGCCAGCAGCCCAACGACAGGGGTGAACACTGAAGCTTTCTTT.

The rearrangement uses TRBV5-3 and TRBJ2-5; D remains ambiguous. TRBV5-3 is annotated as an ORF whose role is uncertain. This CDR3 spans 14 amino acids. The V end was cut by 4 bases, the J end by 0 bases, with 10 bases between. CDR3 region: CARSRTPYQETQYF. CDR3 in DNA: TGTGCCAGAAGCAGAACACCGTACCAAGAGACCCAGTACTTC.

J is TRBJ2-7 and V is TRBV5-6, with a possible D match to TRBD1 (5 bases). CDR3 length: 13 residues. CDR1 SGHDT and CDR2 YYEEEE come from the germline V gene. The germline V and J ends were trimmed by 2 bases and 3 bases, with 9 bases remaining between them. The CDR3 reads CASSFPQGYEQYF. The CDR3 DNA reads TGTGCCAGCAGCTTCCCTCAGGGCTACGAGCAGTACTTC.

J is TRBJ1-6 and V is TRBV10-1; D may be TRBD1 (6 bases). Germline V gene sequence: CDR1 WNHNN, CDR2 SYGVQD (reference sequence). V was cut by 7 bases and J by 7 bases, with 11 bases left in between. The CDR3 sequence is 13 residues long. CDR3 bases: TGCGCCAGCAACAGGGACAAGAATTCACCCCTCCACTTT. Translated: CASNRDKNSPLHF.